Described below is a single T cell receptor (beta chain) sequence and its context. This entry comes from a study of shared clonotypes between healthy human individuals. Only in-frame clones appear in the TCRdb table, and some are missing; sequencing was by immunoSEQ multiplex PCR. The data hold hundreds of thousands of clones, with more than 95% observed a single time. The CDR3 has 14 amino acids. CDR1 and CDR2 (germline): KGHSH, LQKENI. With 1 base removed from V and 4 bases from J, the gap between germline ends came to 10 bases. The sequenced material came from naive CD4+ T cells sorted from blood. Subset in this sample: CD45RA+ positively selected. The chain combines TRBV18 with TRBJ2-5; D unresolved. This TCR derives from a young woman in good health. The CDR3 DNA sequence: TGTGCCAGCTCACCACGCCGGCAGGTAGAGACCCAGTACTTC. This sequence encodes CASSPRRQVETQYF.